Listed here is a single T cell receptor beta chain. Its specificity is unknown. The sample is drawn from a study of PD-1 blockade in mismatch repair-deficient tumors. Study overall: Enrolled about 2013-2017, patients had progressing, pretreated mismatch repair-deficient cancers of about a dozen types.

Findings and limits, study-wide: After pembrolizumab, tumor-resident clones rose rapidly, then generally contracted before radiologic responses.

Method: immunoSEQ multiplex PCR; TCRdb's copy keeps in-frame clones and lacks some. The table includes some 120,000 clones, roughly 90% detected once. Mismatch repair deficiency was confirmed in all patients, by PCR or immunohistochemistry. A few pembrolizumab responders had their TCRs sequenced. Germline lookup yields CDR1 MGHDK and CDR2 SYGVNS. The V end lost 2 bases, the J end lost 1 base, and 8 bases lay between the germline ends. The CDR3 runs 15 residues. The TCR was taken from an adult with mismatch repair-deficient cancer. This sample comprised peripheral blood, obtained just over 70 weeks after starting pembrolizumab. The chain combines TRBV25-1 with TRBJ2-2; possibly TRBD1 for D (5 bases). CDR3 nucleotide sequence: TGTGCCAGCAGTGAAGCCAGGGTGAACACCGGGGAGCTGTTTTTT. Protein sequence: CASSEARVNTGELFF.